The 27 T cell receptor beta chains presented below share a single source sample, sequenced in a study of cytomegalovirus exposure and HLA in healthy donors. The PCR employed 60 Vbeta primers together with 13 Jbeta primers. Repertoires were generated with immunoSEQ multiplex PCR, while TCRdb's copy carries only in-frame clones and drops some. The profile shows about 59,000 clones, about four fifths of them singletons. Sequences were obtained from PBMCs. The source is a woman aged 40 to 55 in good health and CMV-seronegative.

The chain is built from TRBV25-1 and TRBJ2-3, with TRBD1 as a possible D gene (6 bases). V lost 2 bases to trimming and J lost 2 bases, with 14 bases between them. This CDR3 spans 16 amino acids. Germline values: CDR1 MGHDK, CDR2 SYGVNS. The CDR3 protein is CASSEVRDTDTDTQYF. CDR3 nucleotide sequence: TGTGCCAGCAGTGAAGTCCGGGACACGGACACAGATACGCAGTATTTT.

The V gene is TRBV4-1, the J gene TRBJ2-1; 9 nucleotides align to TRBD1. Germline CDR1 MGHRA, CDR2 YSYEKL. Losses at the gene ends were 3 bases for V and 6 bases for J; bases not matched to a gene: 12. The CDR3 consists of 17 residues. The CDR3, as DNA: TGCGCCAGCAGCCAGACCCGGGGGACAGGGAGAGGCAATGAGCAGTTCTTC. It encodes CASSQTRGTGRGNEQFF.

The chain carries TRBV25-1 and TRBJ1-2, with D possibly being TRBD1 (5 bases). The CDR3 spans 15 residues. Germline loops: CDR1 MGHDK, CDR2 SYGVNS. V was shortened by 2 bases and J by 1 base, with 11 bases between the two germline ends. The CDR3 DNA follows: TGTGCCAGCAGTGAACAGCAGGGTCTTAACTATGGCTACACCTTC. It specifies CASSEQQGLNYGYTF.

The V gene is TRBV4-1, the J gene TRBJ2-1, with 8 positions matching TRBD2. Germline V gene sequence: CDR1 MGHRA, CDR2 YSYEKL. The CDR3 has 17 amino acids. The V and J ends lost 2 bases and 0 bases, in that order; junction bases with no gene match: 6. CDR3: CASSQNPSGYSYNEQFF. The CDR3 coding sequence is TGCGCCAGCAGCCAAAACCCTAGCGGGTACTCCTACAATGAGCAGTTCTTC.

The CDR3 nucleotides are TGTGCCAGTAGTATGCCAGGCTACGAGCAGTACTTC. This sequence encodes CASSMPGYEQYF. This chain connects TRBV19 to TRBJ2-7; D gene uncertain. The germline CDR1 and CDR2 sequences are LNHDA and SQIVND (reference sequence). This CDR3 has 12 residues. Trimming left V 3 bases short and J 3 bases short, with 6 bases between.

The chain has TRBV11-3 and TRBJ2-5, with 7 bases matching TRBD1. This CDR3 spans 15 amino acids. Trimming at V came to 1 base and at J to 0 bases, leaving 2 bases not matched to a gene. Looked up from germline, CDR1 is SGHNT and CDR2 is YENEEA. For the CDR3, the DNA is TGTGCCAGCAGCTTAGCCGGGACAGACCAAGAGACCCAGTACTTC. It translates to CASSLAGTDQETQYF.

The CDR3 reads CASSLWGHTEAFF. CDR3 nucleotides: TGTGCCAGCAGCTTATGGGGGCACACTGAAGCTTTCTTT. V and J are TRBV7-3 and TRBJ1-1, with D maybe TRBD1 (6 bases). The CDR3 length is 13 residues. The germline gives CDR1 SGHTA, CDR2 FQGTGA. Deletions cut 2 bases from V and 3 bases from J, with 7 bases between. The variable domain in full, completed from reference TRBV7-3 and TRBJ1-1, reads GAGVSQTPSNKVTEKGKYVELRCDPISGHTALYWYRQSLGQGPEFLIYFQGTGAADDSGLPNDRFFAVRPEGSVSTLKIQRTERGDSAVYLCASSLWGHTEAFFGQGTRLTVV.

The V call is TRBV29-1, the J call TRBJ2-1; 8 bases align to TRBD1. The CDR3 extends over 12 amino acids. J was trimmed by 8 bases and V by 5 bases; bases with no gene match: 5. Germline CDR1 reads SQVTM; CDR2 reads ANQGSEA. In DNA, the CDR3 is TGCAGCGTTCACCAGGGGGCATATGAGCAGTTCTTC. Translating it yields CSVHQGAYEQFF.

The V and J genes are TRBV6-5 and TRBJ2-2; 11 nucleotides agree with TRBD1. Germline lookup yields CDR1 MNHEY and CDR2 SVGAGI. CDR3 size: 15 residues. The junction had 9 bases not matched to a gene; V was cut back by 9 bases and J by 6 bases. The CDR3 DNA reads as TGTGCCAGTCGAACCGGGACAGGGGGGTCCGGGGAGCTGTTTTTT. Protein product: CASRTGTGGSGELFF.

The J gene is TRBJ2-6, the V gene TRBV27, with 9 bases identical to TRBD2. CDR1 and CDR2 from the germline V gene are MNHEY and SMNVEV (reference sequence). The CDR3 spans 18 residues. The junction had 10 bases not matched to a gene; V was cut back by 5 bases and J by 2 bases. CDR3 in DNA: TGTGCCAGCAGTCCGATAGCGGGAGTACCCACTGGGGCCAACGTCCTGACTTTC. Amino acids: CASSPIAGVPTGANVLTF.

The V and J genes are TRBV19 and TRBJ1-2; D not resolved. Deletions cut 6 bases from V and 0 bases from J, with 8 bases between. CDR1 and CDR2 (germline): LNHDA, SQIVND (reference sequence). The CDR3 totals 13 residues. The CDR3 protein is CASSRGANYGYTF. The CDR3 coding sequence is TGTGCCAGTAGCCGCGGAGCTAACTATGGCTACACCTTC.

The rearrangement joins TRBV28 to TRBJ2-1; the D is unclear. Germline values: CDR1 MDHEN, CDR2 SYDVKM. Trimming removed 4 bases at V and 4 bases at J, with 5 bases between. The CDR3 spans 12 residues. CDR3 region: CASSWQYNEQFF. CDR3 nucleotides: TGTGCCAGCAGTTGGCAGTACAATGAGCAGTTCTTC.

V gene TRBV19 combines with J gene TRBJ2-2; D is possibly TRBD1 (5 bases). V gave up 3 bases and J gave up 5 bases, with 13 bases separating them. CDR1 and CDR2 from the germline V gene are LNHDA and SQIVND (reference sequence). The CDR3 totals 15 residues. The DNA for the CDR3 is TGTGCCAGTAGTATTAATAAAGGGGCTACCGGGGAGCTGTTTTTT. It encodes CASSINKGATGELFF.

This clone was observed a few times. The chain recombines TRBV7-2 with TRBJ2-7; 8 nucleotides line up with TRBD2. Germline V gene lookup returns CDR1 SGHTA and CDR2 FQGNSA. V was clipped by 7 bases and J by 6 bases; unmatched bases: 14. The CDR3 runs to 15 residues. CDR3 coding DNA: TGTGCCAGCACCGAAGGGGGGACTAGTGGCGTCGAGCAGTACTTC. Translating gives CASTEGGTSGVEQYF. Full variable domain (remainder filled in from reference TRBV7-2 and TRBJ2-7): GAGVSQSPSNKVTEKGKDVELRCDPISGHTALYWYRQSLGQGLEFLIYFQGNSAPDKSGLPSDRFSAERTGGSVSTLTIQRTQQEDSAVYLCASTEGGTSGVEQYFGPGTRLTVT.

This chain uses TRBV7-2 with TRBJ2-7; TRBD2 might be the D (5 bases). Germline-derived CDR1 and CDR2 are SGHTA and FQGNSA. V was cut by 3 bases and J by 6 bases, with 12 bases left in between. The CDR3 spans 13 residues. CDR3 in amino acids: CASSLIDEGEQYF. CDR3 nucleotides: TGTGCCAGCAGCTTGATTGACGAGGGCGAGCAGTACTTC.

The chain carries TRBV6-1 and TRBJ2-1; 7 nucleotides line up with TRBD2. CDR3 size: 13 residues. The germline V gene has CDR1 MNHNS and CDR2 SASEGT. Trimming took 8 bases from V and 4 from J; bases not matched to a gene: 5. CDR3 residues: CASSRDYYNEQFF. The CDR3 coding sequence is TGTGCCAGCTCCCGGGACTATTACAATGAGCAGTTCTTC.

A few counts support this clone. The gene calls are TRBV15 and TRBJ1-2, with 12 nucleotides matching TRBD1. Germline trimming cut 8 bases from V and 4 bases from J; bases unmatched to any gene: 11. The CDR3 loop spans 16 amino acids. CDR1 LNHNV and CDR2 YYDKDF come from the germline V gene (reference sequence). The CDR3 sequence is CATRAHEGQGAYGYTF. Here the CDR3 DNA reads TGTGCCACCCGGGCACACGAGGGACAGGGGGCCTATGGCTACACCTTC.

Regarding this clone: The identical CDR3 is also encoded by other nucleotide sequences in the sample. The rearrangement joins TRBV7-9 to TRBJ2-3; TRBD2 matches at 14 bases. The length of the CDR3 is 17 residues. Germline CDR1 is SEHNR and CDR2 is FQNEAQ (reference sequence). V lost 5 bases and J lost 2; bases outside the gene matches: 6. For the CDR3, the DNA is TGTGCCAGCAGCCCCAGGACTAGCGGGAGGTTCACAGATACGCAGTATTTT. This sequence encodes CASSPRTSGRFTDTQYF.

The table lists this clone with a count of one. The CDR3 is CASSRDRAADTQYF. The CDR3, as DNA: TGTGCCAGTAGCCGGGACAGGGCCGCAGATACGCAGTATTTT. The V gene is TRBV19, the J gene TRBJ2-3; 9 positions agree with TRBD1. Germline values: CDR1 LNHDA, CDR2 SQIVND (reference sequence). The CDR3 runs to 14 residues. V was clipped by 6 bases and J by 4 bases; unmatched bases: 5. The full variable domain, with the rest looked up from reference TRBV19 and TRBJ2-3, is DGGITQSPKYLFRKEGQNVTLSCEQNLNHDAMYWYRQDPGQGLRLIYYSQIVNDFQKGDIAEGYSVSREKKESFPLTVTSAQKNPTAFYLCASSRDRAADTQYFGPGTRLTVL.

This rearrangement joins TRBV28 to TRBJ2-7; D is uncertain. CDR1 is MDHEN, CDR2 SYDVKM, per germline. Trimming took off 8 bases at V and 5 bases at J, with 10 bases between the two ends. The CDR3 totals 11 residues. CDR3 in amino acids: CASGQPDEQYF. Here the CDR3 DNA reads TGTGCCAGCGGGCAGCCCGACGAGCAGTACTTC.

This chain joins TRBV5-1 and TRBJ2-1; 13 bases match TRBD2. J lost 9 bases, V lost 7 bases, and 7 bases had no gene match. The germline V gene has CDR1 SGHRS and CDR2 YFSETQ. The CDR3 extends over 14 amino acids. The CDR3: CASHGLAGVGEQFF. DNA for the CDR3: TGCGCCAGCCATGGACTAGCGGGAGTTGGTGAGCAGTTCTTC.

The chain links TRBV7-2 to TRBJ1-2; 7 bases agree with TRBD1. The V and J ends lost 1 base and 4 bases, in that order; junction bases with no gene match: 6. The CDR3 extends over 15 amino acids. Germline V lookup: CDR1 SGHTA, CDR2 FQGNSA. CDR3 in amino acids: CASSLERGQSYGYTF. The CDR3 coding sequence is TGTGCCAGCAGCTTAGAGAGGGGACAGAGCTATGGCTACACCTTC. Using reference TRBV7-2 and TRBJ1-2 for the parts outside the CDR3, the full variable domain is GAGVSQSPSNKVTEKGKDVELRCDPISGHTALYWYRQSLGQGLEFLIYFQGNSAPDKSGLPSDRFSAERTGGSVSTLTIQRTQQEDSAVYLCASSLERGQSYGYTFGSGTRLTVV.

The chain uses TRBV7-9 and TRBJ1-1; D is perhaps TRBD1 (5 bases). CDR3 size: 17 residues. The germline CDR1 and CDR2 sequences are SEHNR and FQNEAQ (reference sequence). Trimming removed 2 bases from V and 6 bases from J, with 22 bases in between. The CDR3: CASSLTTLQGIFAEAFF. The DNA of the CDR3 is TGTGCCAGCAGCTTAACCACTCTGCAGGGAATTTTCGCTGAAGCTTTCTTT.

This clone was counted a single time. This rearrangement joins TRBV9 to TRBJ2-2; D perhaps matches TRBD1 (6 bases). Germline V gene data show CDR1 as SGDLS and CDR2 as YYNGEE. Deletions cut 0 bases from V and 7 bases from J, with 13 bases between. The CDR3 sequence is 15 residues long. CDR3: CASSVGQGKVGELFF. CDR3 bases: TGTGCCAGCAGCGTAGGCCAGGGGAAGGTCGGGGAGCTGTTTTTT.

The chain couples TRBV4-1 to TRBJ1-2, with a weak D call TRBD1 (5 bases). The CDR3 is 14 residues long. V was shortened by 4 bases and J by 0 bases, with 9 bases between the two germline ends. From germline, CDR1 is MGHRA and CDR2 YSYEKL. In DNA form, the CDR3 reads TGCGCCAGCAGCCTCTCAGGGACTAACTATGGCTACACCTTC. It is translated as CASSLSGTNYGYTF.

This rearrangement joins TRBV9 to TRBJ2-5; TRBD2 aligns across 10 bases. CDR3 length: 16 amino acids. Trimming removed 0 bases from V and 1 base from J; junction bases left unmatched: 3. The germline CDR1 and CDR2 sequences are SGDLS and YYNGEE. This CDR3 reads CASSVVSSGSQETQYF. CDR3 in DNA: TGTGCCAGCAGCGTAGTGTCTAGCGGGAGCCAAGAGACCCAGTACTTC.

The chain recombines TRBV6-1 with TRBJ2-1, with 8 bases identical to TRBD2. V shed 7 bases, J shed 3 bases, and the junction held 5 bases outside the gene matches. This CDR3 comprises 14 residues. Germline CDR1 and CDR2: MNHNS and SASEGT. CDR3 nucleotides: TGTGCCAGCACCACTAGCGGTCTCTACAATGAGCAGTTCTTC. Residues: CASTTSGLYNEQFF.